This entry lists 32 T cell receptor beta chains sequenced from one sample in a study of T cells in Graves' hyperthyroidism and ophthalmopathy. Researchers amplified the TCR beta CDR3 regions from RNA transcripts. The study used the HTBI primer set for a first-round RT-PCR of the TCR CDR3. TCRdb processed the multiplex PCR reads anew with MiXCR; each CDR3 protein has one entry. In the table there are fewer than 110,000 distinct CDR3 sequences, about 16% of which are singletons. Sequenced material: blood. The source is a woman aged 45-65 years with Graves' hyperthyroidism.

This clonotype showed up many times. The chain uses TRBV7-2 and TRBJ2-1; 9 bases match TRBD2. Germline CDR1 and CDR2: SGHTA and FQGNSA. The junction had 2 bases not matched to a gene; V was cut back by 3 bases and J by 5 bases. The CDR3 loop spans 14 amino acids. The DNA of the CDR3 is TGTGCCAGCAGCTTGTCTAGCGGGGACAATGAGCAGTTCTTC. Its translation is CASSLSSGDNEQFF.

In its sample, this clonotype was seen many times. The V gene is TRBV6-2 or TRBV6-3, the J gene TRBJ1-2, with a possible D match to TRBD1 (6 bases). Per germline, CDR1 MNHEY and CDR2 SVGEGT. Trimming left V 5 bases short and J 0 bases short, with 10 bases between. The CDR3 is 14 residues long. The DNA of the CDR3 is TGTGCCAGCAGTCCACAGGGCACTAACTATGGCTACACCTTC. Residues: CASSPQGTNYGYTF.

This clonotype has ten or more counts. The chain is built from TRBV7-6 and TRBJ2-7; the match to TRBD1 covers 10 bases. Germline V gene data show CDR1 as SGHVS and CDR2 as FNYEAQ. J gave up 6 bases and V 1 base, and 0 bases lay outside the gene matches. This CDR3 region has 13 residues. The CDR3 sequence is CASSLGTGGEQYV. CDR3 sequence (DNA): TGTGCCAGCAGCTTAGGGACAGGGGGCGAGCAGTACGTC.

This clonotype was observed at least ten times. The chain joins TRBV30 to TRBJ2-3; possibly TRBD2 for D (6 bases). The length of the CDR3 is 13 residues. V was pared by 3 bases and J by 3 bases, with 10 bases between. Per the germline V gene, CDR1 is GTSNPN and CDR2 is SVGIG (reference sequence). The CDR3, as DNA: TGTGCCTGGAGCGGGAGCGGTACAGATACGCAGTATTTT. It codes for CAWSGSGTDTQYF.

The CDR3 spells CSAYAGLRVQYF. CDR3 nucleotides: TGCAGTGCTTACGCGGGGCTGAGGGTTCAGTACTTC. This chain links TRBV20-1 with TRBJ2-4, with TRBD2 as a possible D gene (6 bases). Trimming pared 5 bases from V and 11 bases from J, leaving 16 bases between. The CDR3 consists of 12 residues. CDR1 DFQATT and CDR2 SNEGSKA come from the germline V gene (reference sequence).

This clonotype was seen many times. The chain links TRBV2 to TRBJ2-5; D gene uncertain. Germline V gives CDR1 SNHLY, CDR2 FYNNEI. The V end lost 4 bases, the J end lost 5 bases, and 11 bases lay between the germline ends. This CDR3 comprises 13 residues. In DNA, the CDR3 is TGTGCCAGCAGTGCGAATGGGTGGGAGACCCAGTACTTC. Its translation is CASSANGWETQYF.

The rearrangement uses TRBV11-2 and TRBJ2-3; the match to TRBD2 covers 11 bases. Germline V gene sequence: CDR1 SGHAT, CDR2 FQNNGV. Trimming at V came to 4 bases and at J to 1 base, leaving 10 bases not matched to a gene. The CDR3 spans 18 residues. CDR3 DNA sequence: TGTGCCAGCAGCTCAAGGGGGCTAGCGGGAGGCGGCACAGATACGCAGTATTTT. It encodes CASSSRGLAGGGTDTQYF.

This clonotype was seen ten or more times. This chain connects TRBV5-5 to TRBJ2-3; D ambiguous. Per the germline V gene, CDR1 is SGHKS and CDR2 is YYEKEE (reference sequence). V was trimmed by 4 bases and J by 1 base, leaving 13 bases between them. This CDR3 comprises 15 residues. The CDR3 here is CASSLSDECTDTQYF. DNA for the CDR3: TGTGCCAGCAGCCTGTCCGACGAGTGCACAGATACGCAGTATTTT.

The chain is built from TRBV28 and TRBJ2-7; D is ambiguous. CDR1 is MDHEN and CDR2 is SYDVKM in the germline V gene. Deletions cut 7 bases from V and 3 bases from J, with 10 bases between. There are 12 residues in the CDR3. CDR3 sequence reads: CASKDSDYEQYF. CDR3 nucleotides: TGTGCCAGCAAAGATTCTGACTACGAGCAGTACTTC.

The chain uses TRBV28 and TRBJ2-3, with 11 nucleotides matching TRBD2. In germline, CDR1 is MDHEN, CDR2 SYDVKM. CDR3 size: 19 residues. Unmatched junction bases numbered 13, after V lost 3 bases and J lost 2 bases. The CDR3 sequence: CASSFPITLAGVYTDTQYF. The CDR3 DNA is TGTGCCAGCAGTTTTCCAATAACACTAGCGGGAGTGTACACAGATACGCAGTATTTT.

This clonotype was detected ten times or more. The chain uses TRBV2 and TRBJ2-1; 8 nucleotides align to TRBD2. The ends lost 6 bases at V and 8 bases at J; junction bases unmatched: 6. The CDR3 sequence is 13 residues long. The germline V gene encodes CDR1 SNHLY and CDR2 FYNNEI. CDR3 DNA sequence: TGTGCCAGCAGACCGGGACTAGTCGATGAGCAGTTCTTC. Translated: CASRPGLVDEQFF.

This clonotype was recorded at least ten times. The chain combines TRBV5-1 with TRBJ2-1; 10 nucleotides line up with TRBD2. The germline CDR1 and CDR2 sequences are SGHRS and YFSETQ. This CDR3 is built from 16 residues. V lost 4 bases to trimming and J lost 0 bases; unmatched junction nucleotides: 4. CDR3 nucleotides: TGCGCCAGCAGCGGGACTAGCGCCCACTCCTACAATGAGCAGTTCTTC. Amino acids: CASSGTSAHSYNEQFF. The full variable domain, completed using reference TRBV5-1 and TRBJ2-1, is KAGVTQTPRYLIKTRGQQVTLSCSPISGHRSVSWYQQTPGQGLQFLFEYFSETQRNKGNFPGRFSGRQFSNSRSEMNVSTLELGDSALYLCASSGTSAHSYNEQFFGPGTRLTVL.

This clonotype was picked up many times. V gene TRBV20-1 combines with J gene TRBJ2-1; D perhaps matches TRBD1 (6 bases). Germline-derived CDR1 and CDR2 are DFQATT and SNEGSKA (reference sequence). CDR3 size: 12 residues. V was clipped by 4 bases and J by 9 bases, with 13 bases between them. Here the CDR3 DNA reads TGCAGTGCTAACAGGGTGCAGACTGAGCAGTTCTTC. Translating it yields CSANRVQTEQFF.

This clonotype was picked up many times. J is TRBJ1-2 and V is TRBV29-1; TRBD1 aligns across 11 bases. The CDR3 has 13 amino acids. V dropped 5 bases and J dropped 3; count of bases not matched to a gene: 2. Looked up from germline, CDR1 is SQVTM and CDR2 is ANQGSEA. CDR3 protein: CSVRDRGDYGYTF. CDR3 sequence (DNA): TGCAGCGTTAGGGACAGGGGGGACTATGGCTACACCTTC.

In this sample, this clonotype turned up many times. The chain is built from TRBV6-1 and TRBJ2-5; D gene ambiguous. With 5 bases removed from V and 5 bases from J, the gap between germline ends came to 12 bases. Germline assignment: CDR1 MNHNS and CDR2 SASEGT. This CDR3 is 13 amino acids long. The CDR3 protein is CASSYSDVETQYF. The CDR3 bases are TGTGCCAGCAGTTATTCCGACGTGGAGACCCAGTACTTC.

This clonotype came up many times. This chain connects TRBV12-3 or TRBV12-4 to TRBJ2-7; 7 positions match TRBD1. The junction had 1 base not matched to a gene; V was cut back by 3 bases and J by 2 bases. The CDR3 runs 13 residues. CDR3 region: CASSFQGAYEQYV. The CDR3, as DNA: TGTGCCAGCAGTTTTCAGGGGGCCTACGAGCAGTACGTC.

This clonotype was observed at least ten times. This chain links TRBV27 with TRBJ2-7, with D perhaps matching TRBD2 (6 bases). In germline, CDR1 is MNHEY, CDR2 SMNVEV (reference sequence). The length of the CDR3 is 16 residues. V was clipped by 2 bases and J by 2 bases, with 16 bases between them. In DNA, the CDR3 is TGTGCCAGCAGTTTAGATGGTCTAGCGCTTACCTACGAGCAGTACTTC. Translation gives CASSLDGLALTYEQYF.

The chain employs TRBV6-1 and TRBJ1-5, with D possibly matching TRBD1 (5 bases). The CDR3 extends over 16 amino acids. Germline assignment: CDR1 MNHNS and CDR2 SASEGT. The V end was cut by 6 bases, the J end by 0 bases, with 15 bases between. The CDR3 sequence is CASSSGGLYSNQPQHF. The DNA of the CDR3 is TGTGCCAGCAGCTCCGGGGGACTCTATAGCAATCAGCCCCAGCATTTT.

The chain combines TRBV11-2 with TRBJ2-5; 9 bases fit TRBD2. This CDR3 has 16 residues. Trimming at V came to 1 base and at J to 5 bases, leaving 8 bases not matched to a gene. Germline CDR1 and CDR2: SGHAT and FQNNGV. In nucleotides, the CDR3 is TGTGCCAGCAGCTTAGGACTAGCGGACCCCCGGGAGACCCAGTACTTC. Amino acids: CASSLGLADPRETQYF.

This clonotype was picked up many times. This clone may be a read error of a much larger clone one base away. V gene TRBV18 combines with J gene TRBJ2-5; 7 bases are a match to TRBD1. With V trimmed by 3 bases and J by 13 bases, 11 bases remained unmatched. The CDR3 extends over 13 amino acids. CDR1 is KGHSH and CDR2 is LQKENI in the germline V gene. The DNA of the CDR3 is TGTGCCAGCTCACCGCGAATCCGGGACAGCCGGTACTTC. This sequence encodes CASSPRIRDSRYF.

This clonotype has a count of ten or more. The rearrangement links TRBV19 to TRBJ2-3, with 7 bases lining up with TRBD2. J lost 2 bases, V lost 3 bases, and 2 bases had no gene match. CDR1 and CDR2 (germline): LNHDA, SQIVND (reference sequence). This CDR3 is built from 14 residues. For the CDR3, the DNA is TGTGCCAGTAGTATGGGAGGGAACACAGATACGCAGTATTTT. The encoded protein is CASSMGGNTDTQYF.

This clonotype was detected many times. The CDR3 reads CASSLDRGLSPLHF. In DNA form, the CDR3 reads TGTGCCAGCAGCTTGGACAGGGGGCTTTCACCCCTCCACTTT. The chain employs TRBV5-6 and TRBJ1-6, with 9 bases that match TRBD1. Trimming cost V 0 bases and J 9 bases; bases outside gene matches: 1. This CDR3 has 14 residues. CDR1 and CDR2 (germline): SGHDT, YYEEEE.

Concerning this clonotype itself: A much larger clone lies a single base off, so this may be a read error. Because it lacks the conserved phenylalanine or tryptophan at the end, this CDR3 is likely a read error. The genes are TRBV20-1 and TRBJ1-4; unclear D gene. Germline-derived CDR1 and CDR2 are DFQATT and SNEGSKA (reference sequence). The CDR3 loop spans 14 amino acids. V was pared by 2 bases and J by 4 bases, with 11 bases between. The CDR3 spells CSARPPDFNEKLFL. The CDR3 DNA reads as TGCAGTGCTAGACCCCCGGATTTTAATGAAAAACTGTTTCTT.

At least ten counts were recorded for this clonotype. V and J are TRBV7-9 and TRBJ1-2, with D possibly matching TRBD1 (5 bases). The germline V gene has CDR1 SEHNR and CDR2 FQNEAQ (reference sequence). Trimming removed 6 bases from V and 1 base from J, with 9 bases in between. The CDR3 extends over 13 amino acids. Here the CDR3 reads CASRTESNYGYTF. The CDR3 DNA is TGTGCCAGCAGGACAGAGAGTAACTATGGCTACACCTTC. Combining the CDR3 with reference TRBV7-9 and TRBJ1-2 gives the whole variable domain DTGVSQNPRHKITKRGQNVTFRCDPISEHNRLYWYRQTLGQGPEFLTYFQNEAQLEKSRLLSDRFSAERPKGSFSTLEIQRTEQGDSAMYLCASRTESNYGYTFGSGTRLTVV.

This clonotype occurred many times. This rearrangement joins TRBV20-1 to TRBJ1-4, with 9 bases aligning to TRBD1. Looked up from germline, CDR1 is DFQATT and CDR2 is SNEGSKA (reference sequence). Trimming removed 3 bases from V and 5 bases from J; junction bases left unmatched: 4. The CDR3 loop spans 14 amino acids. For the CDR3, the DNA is TGCAGTGCTAGGGAAGACAGGGGGAATGAAAAACTGTTTTTT. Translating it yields CSAREDRGNEKLFF.

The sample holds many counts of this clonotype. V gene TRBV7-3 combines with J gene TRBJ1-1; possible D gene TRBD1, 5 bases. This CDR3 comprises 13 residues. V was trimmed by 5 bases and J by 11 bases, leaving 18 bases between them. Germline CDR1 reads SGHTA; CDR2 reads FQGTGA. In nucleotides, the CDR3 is TGTGCCAGCAGCGTCGGGGCGACGGGATACGCTTTCTTT. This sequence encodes CASSVGATGYAFF.

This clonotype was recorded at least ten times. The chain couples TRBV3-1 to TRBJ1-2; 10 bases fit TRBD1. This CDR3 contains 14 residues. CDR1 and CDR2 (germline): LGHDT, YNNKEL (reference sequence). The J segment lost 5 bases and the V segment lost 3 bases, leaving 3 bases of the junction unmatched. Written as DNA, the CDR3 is TGTGCCAGCAGCCAGGGACAGGGGTTATATGGCTACACCTTC. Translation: CASSQGQGLYGYTF.

CDR3 in DNA: TGTGCCAGGGGGGGTAGCGGGAGATGGAACATTCAGTACTTC. It translates to CARGGSGRWNIQYF. The chain uses TRBV11-2 and TRBJ2-4; 9 bases are a match to TRBD2. CDR1 and CDR2 (germline): SGHAT, FQNNGV. V gave up 9 bases and J gave up 7 bases; unmatched junction bases: 10. The CDR3 is 14 residues long.

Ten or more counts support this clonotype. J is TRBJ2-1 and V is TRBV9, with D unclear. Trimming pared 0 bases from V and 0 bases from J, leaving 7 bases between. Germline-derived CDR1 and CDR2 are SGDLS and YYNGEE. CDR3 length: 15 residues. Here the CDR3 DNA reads TGTGCCAGCAGCGTAGTACACGGCTCCTACAATGAGCAGTTCTTC. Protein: CASSVVHGSYNEQFF. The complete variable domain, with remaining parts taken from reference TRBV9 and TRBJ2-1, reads DSGVTQTPKHLITATGQRVTLRCSPRSGDLSVYWYQQSLDQGLQFLIQYYNGEERAKGNILERFSAQQFPDLHSELNLSSLELGDSALYFCASSVVHGSYNEQFFGPGTRLTVL.

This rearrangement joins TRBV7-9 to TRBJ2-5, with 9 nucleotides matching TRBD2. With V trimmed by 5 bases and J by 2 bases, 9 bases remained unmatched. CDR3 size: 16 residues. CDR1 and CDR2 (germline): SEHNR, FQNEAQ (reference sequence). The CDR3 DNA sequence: TGTGCCAGCAGCCCGTTGAGACTAGCGGAACAAGAGACCCAGTACTTC. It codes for CASSPLRLAEQETQYF.

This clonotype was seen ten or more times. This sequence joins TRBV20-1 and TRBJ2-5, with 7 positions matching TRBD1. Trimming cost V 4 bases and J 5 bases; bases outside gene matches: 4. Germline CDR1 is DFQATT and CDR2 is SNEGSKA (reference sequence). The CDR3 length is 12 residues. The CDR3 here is CSANRQGETQYF. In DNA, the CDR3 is TGCAGTGCTAACCGACAGGGTGAGACCCAGTACTTC.

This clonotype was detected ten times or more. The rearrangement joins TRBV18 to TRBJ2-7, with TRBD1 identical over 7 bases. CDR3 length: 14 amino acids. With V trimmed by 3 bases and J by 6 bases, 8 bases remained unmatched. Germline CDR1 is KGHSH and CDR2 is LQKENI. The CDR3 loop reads CASSPNRQGFEQYF. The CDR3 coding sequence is TGTGCCAGCTCACCTAACCGACAGGGCTTCGAGCAGTACTTC.